The TCR beta chain under discussion was sequenced for a study of T cells in Graves' hyperthyroidism and ophthalmopathy. Study-level results: Ophthalmopathy stood apart from stable hyperthyroidism in a 13 V-J model. The majority of expanded thyroid clonotypes above 0.001 also appeared in blood.

Patients were excluded for uncontrolled infection, other autoimmune disease, pregnancy or lactation. Extraction of PBMCs used about 9.2 ml of fresh peripheral blood. Worth noting for this clonotype: Its antigen is undetermined.

The V and J ends lost 7 bases and 2 bases respectively, with 14 bases between them. The CDR3 spans 14 residues. What was amplified from RNA transcripts were TCR beta CDR3 regions. A set of HTBI primers served as the primers for a first-round RT-PCR of the TCR CDR3. TCRdb analysed the multiplex PCR reads with MiXCR anew, one entry per CDR3 protein. The data hold around 760,000 distinct CDR3 sequences, with 30% to 40% observed a single time. Sequences were obtained from blood. The genes are TRBV12-3 or TRBV12-4 and TRBJ1-1; the D gene is possibly TRBD1 (6 bases). This receptor was identified in a woman aged 40 to 49 with Graves' hyperthyroidism. Written as DNA, the CDR3 is TGTGCCAGCATCGTGGACAGCTTAAACACTGAAGCTTTCTTT. Its translation: CASIVDSLNTEAFF.